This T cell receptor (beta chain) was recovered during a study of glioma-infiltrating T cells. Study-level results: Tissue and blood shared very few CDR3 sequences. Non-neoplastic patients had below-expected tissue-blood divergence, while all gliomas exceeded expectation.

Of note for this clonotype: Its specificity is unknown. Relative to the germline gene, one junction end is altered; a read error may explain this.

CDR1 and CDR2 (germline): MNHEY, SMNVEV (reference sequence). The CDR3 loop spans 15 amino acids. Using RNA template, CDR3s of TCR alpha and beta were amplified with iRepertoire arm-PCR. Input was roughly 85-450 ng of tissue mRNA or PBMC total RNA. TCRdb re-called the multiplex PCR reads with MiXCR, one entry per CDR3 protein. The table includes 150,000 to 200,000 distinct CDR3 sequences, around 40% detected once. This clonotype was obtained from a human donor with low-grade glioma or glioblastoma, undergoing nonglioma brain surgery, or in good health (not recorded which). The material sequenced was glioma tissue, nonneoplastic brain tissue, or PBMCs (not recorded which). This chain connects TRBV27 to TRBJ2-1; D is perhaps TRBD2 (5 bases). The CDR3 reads CASSFRPRGSDDQFF. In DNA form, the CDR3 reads TGTGCCAGCAGCTTCCGTCCCCGGGGTTCGGATGATCAGTTCTTC.